The entry that follows covers one T cell receptor beta chain sequence. What this receptor recognizes is not known. Base qualities are not recorded, but no much larger clone differs from it by a single base. Libraries came from the immunoSEQ multiplex PCR assay. RNA was extracted from all samples and reverse transcribed into cDNA, which served as template for TCR sequencing. SuperScript III was used for first-strand cDNA synthesis, primed with a 2:1 mix of oligo-dT and random hexamers. Amplification bias was assessed with a synthetic immune receptor repertoire, and residual bias was removed computationally. As for how the authors treated the data: Raw reads were preprocessed to remove errors, and CDR3 was defined by IMGT conventions from the conserved cysteine to phenylalanine. To get clonality, Shannon entropy was normalized by log2 of the number of productive unique TCRs and the result was subtracted from 1. Whether each scalp clone was CD4 or CD8 was inferred by checking scalp TCRbeta sequences against the CD4 and CD8 repertoires from sorted blood. TCRdb took this table from immuneACCESS and kept in-frame rearrangements with V and J called. Such tables lack part of the clones; where checked against another copy, unresolved V genes explain under half of the gap, and the rest is unexplained. The V and J calls and clone size were taken over from that table, and D and trimming were inferred from the DNA. Here the sample has 150,000 or so clones; just over 65% occur a single time. Of the sample, approximately 0.9% is held by the ten largest clones.

This entry comes from a study of CD8+ T cells in alopecia areata (dated by TCRdb to the late 2010s). Regarding the research as a whole: The treated patients took part in an open-label pilot trial in which moderate-to-severe alopecia areata was treated with oral tofacitinib at 5 to 10 mg twice daily. Human TCRbeta sequencing covered scalp tissue and sorted CD4+ and CD8+ peripheral blood T cells from patchy and totalis/universalis alopecia areata patients and healthy controls. Amplification of TCRbeta CDR3 regions was done by immunoSEQ multiplex PCR using 35 Vbeta forward primers and 13 Jbeta reverse primers. In both human patients and the C3H/HeJ mouse model, the study applied high-throughput TCRbeta sequencing to look at T cell clonal expansion in alopecia areata. Patients on tofacitinib were biopsied at baseline and after 4 and 24 weeks of treatment, and several of the patients also had a later scalp biopsy. Patients received tofacitinib for 6 to 18 months and were then followed off drug for 6 months to check for delayed response and recurrence. The RNA source kit depended on sample type: the PAXgene miRNA kit for fixed scalp, the miRNeasy kit for PBMCs, and the RNeasy kit for mouse skin. For the treated patients, the SALT score, which quantifies what percentage of scalp surface area is affected, served as the measure of disease severity. Scalp clonality was compared across normal scalp (n=4), patchy alopecia areata scalp (n=8), and alopecia totalis/universalis scalp (n=8).

This specimen's time point label, interpreted: more than 3 weeks on oral tofacitinib. Explained via the paper, the treatment or condition label denotes: oral pan-JAK inhibitor, 5-10 mg twice daily. From alopecia areata patients, peripheral blood was collected along with lesional scalp punch biopsies. PBMCs were isolated by density centrifugation and stained for CD3, CD4 and CD8, after which CD4+ and CD8+ T cells were sorted on a FACSAria. CDR1 and CDR2 were assigned from the germline V gene as SNHLY and FYNNEI. At the junction V is shortened by 0 bases and J by 4 bases, with 13 bases in between. The CDR3 goes from the cysteine to the phenylalanine over 15 residues. Only the CDR3 region is kept as DNA, spanning 45 bases read in frame from base 1. Paper-wide results and their limitations: TCR sequences shared between patients were less clear than in mice, possibly partly because of HLA diversity in the patient population. Compared with normal scalp, lesional scalp had higher clonality and more expanded CD8+ clones, particularly in alopecia totalis/universalis, a pattern that suggests antigenic drive. Because the treated cohort was small and had just a single nonresponder, larger studies are needed to establish links between baseline CD8+ expansion and response. With tofacitinib, both scalp clonality and the number of expanded CD8+ clones among the top 100 scalp clones went down significantly. Unlike mouse skin, where gammadelta T cells dominate, normal human skin contains resident alphabeta T cells that get sequenced too, which complicates analysis of the scalp TCR repertoire. Many expanded lesional clones were found to persist in scalp and blood during tofacitinib treatment, and relapse after treatment cessation may be partly explained by this persistence.

The clonotype comes from a human donor with alopecia areata. Sample: CD4+ T cells sorted from blood, taken at week 4, from a patient treated with tofacitinib. The rearrangement combines TRBV2 with TRBJ2-7, with TRBD1 as a weak D call on 5 bases. The bases read TGTGCCAGCAGTGAAGCCCAGGGTGGAACATACGAGCAGTACTTC. Its translation reads: CASSEAQGGTYEQYF.